The next 11 T cell receptor beta chains were all read from a single sample in a study of cytomegalovirus exposure and HLA in healthy donors. Some clones are missing from TCRdb's copy, which holds only in-frame ones; the method was immunoSEQ multiplex PCR. The sample holds fewer than 150,000 clones, roughly 90% seen once. Sequenced input: PBMCs. These receptors were collected from a man aged 25-45 years in good health and CMV-seronegative.

The V and J genes are TRBV5-4 and TRBJ1-1, with 8 bases lining up with TRBD1. After removal of 3 bases from V and 0 bases from J, the junction contained 4 bases not matched to a gene. The CDR3 has 15 amino acids. Looked up from germline, CDR1 is SGHNT and CDR2 is YYREEE (reference sequence). CDR3 sequence reads: CASSSQGGVNTEAFF. The CDR3 bases are TGTGCCAGCAGCTCACAGGGGGGGGTGAACACTGAAGCTTTCTTT.

The rearrangement joins TRBV11-2 to TRBJ2-7; 16 nucleotides align to TRBD2. The CDR3 runs to 15 residues. The germline CDR1 and CDR2 sequences are SGHAT and FQNNGV. V lost 5 bases to trimming and J lost 2 bases; unmatched junction nucleotides: 0. In DNA, the CDR3 is TGTGCCAGCAGCGGGACTAGCGGGAGGGCCTACGAGCAGTACTTC. Residues: CASSGTSGRAYEQYF.

The rearrangement joins TRBV4-3 to TRBJ2-1; D is possibly TRBD2 (5 bases). This CDR3 region has 14 residues. Germline V gene lookup returns CDR1 LGHNA and CDR2 YSLEER. Trimming left V 4 bases short and J 7 bases short, with 14 bases between. The CDR3 protein is CASSRSLEGNEQFF. The CDR3 DNA sequence: TGCGCCAGCAGCCGATCACTAGAGGGAAATGAGCAGTTCTTC.

V usage is TRBV16 and J usage is TRBJ1-3, with a weak D call TRBD1 (6 bases). V gave up 4 bases and J gave up 1 base, with 11 bases separating them. The CDR3 extends over 15 amino acids. Germline assignment: CDR1 KGHSY and CDR2 FQNENV. The CDR3 nucleotides read TGTGCCAGCAGCCTTATGACAGGATCTGGAAACACCATATATTTT. Protein product: CASSLMTGSGNTIYF.

The CDR3 loop is CASRPTQGASTNEKLFF. CDR3 in DNA: TGTGCCAGCAGGCCCACCCAGGGGGCGTCTACTAATGAAAAACTGTTTTTT. The V gene is TRBV7-9, the J gene TRBJ1-4; 8 positions match TRBD1. CDR3 size: 17 residues. Trimming at V came to 6 bases and at J to 2 bases, leaving 11 bases not matched to a gene. Per the germline V gene, CDR1 is SEHNR and CDR2 is FQNEAQ (reference sequence).

The chain recombines TRBV14 with TRBJ2-1; 11 bases are a match to TRBD2. Germline assignment: CDR1 SGHDN and CDR2 FVKESK. Germline trimming cut 1 base from V and 8 bases from J; bases unmatched to any gene: 7. The CDR3 consists of 16 residues. CDR3 coding DNA: TGTGCCAGCAGCCAAGGGGAACTAGCGGGAGTTGATGAGCAGTTCTTC. The encoded protein is CASSQGELAGVDEQFF.

The gene calls are TRBV4-1 and TRBJ1-3; D is uncertain. Trimming shortened V by 1 base and J by 0 bases, and 16 bases separated the two germline ends. Germline assignment: CDR1 MGHRA and CDR2 YSYEKL. The CDR3 runs 18 residues. CDR3 nucleotides: TGCGCCAGCAGCCAAGTTGAAATCAGGTCTTACTCTGGAAACACCATATATTTT. It specifies CASSQVEIRSYSGNTIYF.

The chain recombines TRBV5-5 with TRBJ2-1; TRBD2 aligns across 8 bases. The germline gives CDR1 SGHKS, CDR2 YYEKEE (reference sequence). V lost 6 bases, J lost 10 bases, and 15 bases stayed unmatched. There are 15 residues in the CDR3. The CDR3 DNA reads as TGTGCCAGCACCGAAGCGGGAGTCGTAGCGGGGGAGCAGTTCTTC. Protein: CASTEAGVVAGEQFF.

This chain uses TRBV19 with TRBJ2-3; unclear D gene. CDR1 and CDR2 (germline): LNHDA, SQIVND (reference sequence). The CDR3 runs to 11 residues. V lost 6 bases and J 5 bases, leaving 6 bases between the germline ends. The CDR3 region has the DNA TGTGCCAGTAGCAATAGAGATACGCAGTATTTT. Translating gives CASSNRDTQYF.

The chain has TRBV27 and TRBJ1-2; a weak D match, TRBD1 (6 bases). CDR3 length: 13 amino acids. CDR1 MNHEY and CDR2 SMNVEV come from the germline V gene (reference sequence). V was shortened by 4 bases and J by 8 bases, with 14 bases between the two germline ends. This CDR3 is CASSSNRASGYTF. For the CDR3, the DNA is TGTGCCAGCAGTTCGAACAGGGCCAGCGGCTACACCTTC.

The gene calls are TRBV19 and TRBJ1-5, with D tentatively TRBD1 (5 bases). Looked up from germline, CDR1 is LNHDA and CDR2 is SQIVND (reference sequence). V lost 0 bases and J 6 bases, leaving 12 bases between the germline ends. The CDR3 has 15 amino acids. The CDR3 reads CASSIDGGNVQPQHF. CDR3 in DNA: TGTGCCAGTAGTATAGACGGGGGTAACGTTCAGCCCCAGCATTTT.